A selection of T cell receptor beta chains follows, all from one sample in a study of T cell repertoires in cytomegalovirus infection. TCRdb fed the reads into MiXCR, producing one record per CDR3 protein. The sample lists around 170,000 distinct CDR3 sequences; under 15% were seen once. The sequenced material came from PBMCs. These receptors were obtained from a human donor in good health (CMV status not recorded). Some clones in this sample may be carry-over from other donors' samples. The CDR3 runs from the conserved cysteine through the conserved F or W. D genes are given only for firm matches. Where a row states a size, it is once, few, many or the class of an expanded clone; other rows omit it.

j_gene,d_gene,abundance,v_gene,CDR3nt,CDR3aa
TRBJ2-7,TRBD2,many,TRBV7-2,TGTGCCAGCAGCTTAGGTTCCCAGCGGGAGAGGTACTTC,CASSLGSQRERYF
TRBJ1-1,TRBD1,many,TRBV11-2,TGTGCCAGCAGCTTAGGCGGTAGGCAGGGGGCCTTCGCCCCTGAAGCTTTCTTT,CASSLGGRQGAFAPEAFF
TRBJ2-1,.,many,TRBV6-4,TGTGCCAGCAGTGAAGGCGGAAGCTCCTACAATGAGCAGTTCTTC,CASSEGGSSYNEQFF
TRBJ2-5,.,.,TRBV29-1,TGCAGCGTTCCGGTCCAAGAGACCCAGTACTTC,CSVPVQETQYF
TRBJ1-3,.,many,TRBV6-2/TRBV6-3,TGTGCCAGCGGAGCACATACGAAGTCTGGAAACACCATATATTTT,CASGAHTKSGNTIYF
TRBJ2-6,.,.,TRBV20-1,TGCAGTGCCCCCGCCAGGCGGACTGGGGCCAACGTCCTGACTTTC,CSAPARRTGANVLTF
TRBJ1-5,.,few,TRBV10-3,TGTGCCATCAGTGATGGGGGTCAGCCCCAGCATTTT,CAISDGGQPQHF
TRBJ2-3,TRBD2,many,TRBV7-2,TGTGCCAGCAGCTTAAAACTAGCGGGGTTAGATACGCAGTATTTT,CASSLKLAGLDTQYF
TRBJ2-1,TRBD2,.,TRBV29-1,TGCAGCGTTTCCCGGACTAGCGGGAGGCGGAGCTCCTACAATGAGCAGTTCTTC,CSVSRTSGRRSSYNEQFF
TRBJ2-2,TRBD2,many,TRBV28,TGTGCCAGCAGTACTAGCGGGAGTACGATCGGCACCGGGGAGCTGTTTTTT,CASSTSGSTIGTGELFF
TRBJ2-5,.,many,TRBV7-2,TGTGCCAGCACCTTGATCGGAAGGAACTCTCAAGAGACCCAGTACTTC,CASTLIGRNSQETQYF
TRBJ1-5,.,many,TRBV7-9,TGTGCCAGCAGCTTAGGGACTGCGGAAAATCAGCCCCAGCATTTT,CASSLGTAENQPQHF
TRBJ2-1,TRBD1,.,TRBV10-3,TGTGCCATCAGCCAACGGGACAGGGAGGGGGATGAGCAGTTCTTC,CAISQRDREGDEQFF
TRBJ1-3,.,many,TRBV28,TGTGCCAGCAGTGGCTACAATTCTGGAAACACCATATATTTT,CASSGYNSGNTIYF
TRBJ1-2,TRBD1,many,TRBV7-2,TGTGCCAGCAGCTTGGGACAGGGGAACTATGGCTACACCTTC,CASSLGQGNYGYTF
TRBJ2-1,TRBD1,many,TRBV28,TGTGCCAGCAGTACCCACCCGACAGGGTTCAATGAGCAGTTCTTC,CASSTHPTGFNEQFF
TRBJ2-2,TRBD1,few,TRBV7-6,TGTGCCAGCAGCTTAGAGTCAGACAGGGCCGCGAACACCGGGGAGCTGTTTTTT,CASSLESDRAANTGELFF
TRBJ2-3,.,.,TRBV28,TGTGCCAGCAGTTTATGGGCAGTTCGAGCAGATACGCAGTATTTT,CASSLWAVRADTQYF
TRBJ2-6,.,many,TRBV7-9,TGTGCCAGCAGCTTGGAGGCAGTCAGGGCCAACGTCCTGACTTTC,CASSLEAVRANVLTF
TRBJ1-1,.,many,TRBV12-5,TGTGCTAGTGGTTCACCAGCGAACACTGAAGCTTTCTTT,CASGSPANTEAFF
TRBJ2-1,.,many,TRBV7-3,TGTGCCAGCAGCCTCGCTGAGGGCCTCTACAATGAGCAGTTCTTC,CASSLAEGLYNEQFF
TRBJ1-3,.,few,TRBV27,TGTGCCAGCAGTTTAACCCGCTCTGGAAACACCATATATTTT,CASSLTRSGNTIYF